The entry below describes one TCR beta chain. Its antigen is not known. A far larger clone lies a single base away; this is likely a read error. This sample includes further DNA sequences coding for the same CDR3. Germline V gives CDR1 SNHLY, CDR2 FYNNEI. CDR3 size: 11 residues. V lost 6 bases, J lost 9 bases, and 12 bases lay in between. Using around 180 ng DNA, some 30,000 T cell genomes, the sorted-subset replicate PCRs were run. How the authors handled the data: ImmunoSEQ junction-only sequences lacked quality scores, so their filtering differed. Generated by immunoSEQ multiplex PCR, the TCRdb table keeps only in-frame clones and is missing some. The V and J calls and the clone size are those of that table, but D and trimming were determined from the DNA. The sample includes about 1.1 million clones, approximately 80% seen only once; the top ten take under 0.8%. This sample was taken from a study of shared clonotypes between healthy human individuals. Study findings and constraints: The four-donor shared clonotypes exceeded non-shared clonotypes in generation probability, with non-shared ones scoring lower.

Donors were healthy HIV-negative adults without recently reported acute infections or vaccinations. Source material: memory CD4+ T cells from PBMCs. Documented subset: CD45RA-negative fraction. This sequence joins TRBV2 and TRBJ2-7; D is uncertain. This TCR was recovered from a man younger than 35 in good health. Some clones in this sample may be carry-over from other donors' samples. CDR3 nucleotide sequence: TGTGCCAGCAGACTGGGATTGGGGCAGTACTTC. This codes for CASRLGLGQYF.